This T cell receptor (beta chain) stems from a study of T cell responses to AZD1222 COVID-19 vaccine. Study conclusions and caveats: Just five or six AZD1222 recipients were seropositive at baseline. Once two AZD1222 doses were given, Spike-specific TCR breadth and depth went up. In all cases, repertoires were sampled only after the peak T cell response. Regions left unmutated in variants are reportedly the target of nearly half of spike-specific TCRs.

Germline trimming cut 0 bases from V and 0 bases from J; bases unmatched to any gene: 1. The CDR3 totals 17 residues. Germline CDR1 reads LGHNA; CDR2 reads YSLEER. Clones were read by immunoSEQ multiplex PCR, and TCRdb kept only the in-frame ones, dropping some. The sample includes roughly 120,000 clones, roughly 88% of them seen just once. This clone was seen only a few times. The target antigen is unknown. The sample was peripheral blood, taken on day 0 of MenACWY control vaccination. The receptor was derived from an adult in good health. The chain employs TRBV4-3 and TRBJ2-5, with 13 bases lining up with TRBD2. The CDR3 sequence: CASSQELAGGYQETQYF. CDR3 sequence (DNA): TGCGCCAGCAGCCAAGAACTAGCGGGGGGGTACCAAGAGACCCAGTACTTC.